The clone carrying this TCR beta chain was counted ten times or more. The antigen remains undetermined. A patient was excluded if there was uncontrolled infection, other autoimmune disease, pregnancy or lactation. Isolation of PBMCs was performed on around 9.7 ml fresh peripheral blood. Trimming removed 3 bases at V and 1 base at J, with 6 bases between. Germline V lookup: CDR1 MNHEY, CDR2 SMNVEV (reference sequence). This CDR3 spans 13 amino acids. Amplified TCR beta CDR3 regions derived from RNA transcripts. A set of HTBI primers served as the primers for a first-round RT-PCR of the TCR CDR3. Via MiXCR, TCRdb re-called the multiplex PCR reads, giving one row per CDR3 protein. The table lists 200,000 to 250,000 distinct CDR3 sequences, about a sixth of them singletons. This sample was included in a study of T cells in Graves' hyperthyroidism and ophthalmopathy. General observations from the study: The authors' 13 V-J model separated ophthalmopathy from stable hyperthyroidism.

The chain links TRBV27 to TRBJ1-1, with D unresolved. Sequenced material: blood. The sequence was obtained from a woman aged 18-30 years with Graves' ophthalmopathy. CDR3 amino acids: CASSFGSNTEAFF. CDR3 nucleotides: TGTGCCAGCAGTTTCGGCTCGAACACTGAAGCTTTCTTT.